This TCR beta chain was found in a study of immune evolution from preneoplasia to lung adenocarcinoma. Histologic diagnosis was independently verified by two lung pathologists. A note on this clone: What it recognizes is unknown.

Notes on the study in general: Later-stage lesions seemingly showed higher T cell density and diversity than normal lung.

J lost 2 bases, V lost 3 bases, and 4 bases had no gene match. This CDR3 spans 15 amino acids. Germline V gene data show CDR1 as SGHVS and CDR2 as FQNEAQ. The assay was immunoSEQ multiplex PCR, and TCRdb's table has in-frame clones only and misses some. In the table there are about 7,500 clones, 79% of which are singletons. This TCR was sampled from a person aged 35 to 50 with lung adenocarcinoma. Material: FFPE invasive lung adenocarcinoma tissue. The rearrangement uses TRBV7-8 and TRBJ2-7; 10 nucleotides agree with TRBD2. The CDR3 here is CASSLLAGGPYEQYF. In DNA form, the CDR3 reads TGTGCCAGCAGCTTGTTAGCGGGAGGCCCCTACGAGCAGTACTTC. Full variable domain (outside the CDR3, taken from reference TRBV7-8 and TRBJ2-7): GAGVSQSPRYKVAKRGQDVALRCDPISGHVSLFWYQQALGQGPEFLTYFQNEAQLDKSGLPSDRFFAERPEGSVSTLKIQRTQQEDSAVYLCASSLLAGGPYEQYFGPGTRLTVT.